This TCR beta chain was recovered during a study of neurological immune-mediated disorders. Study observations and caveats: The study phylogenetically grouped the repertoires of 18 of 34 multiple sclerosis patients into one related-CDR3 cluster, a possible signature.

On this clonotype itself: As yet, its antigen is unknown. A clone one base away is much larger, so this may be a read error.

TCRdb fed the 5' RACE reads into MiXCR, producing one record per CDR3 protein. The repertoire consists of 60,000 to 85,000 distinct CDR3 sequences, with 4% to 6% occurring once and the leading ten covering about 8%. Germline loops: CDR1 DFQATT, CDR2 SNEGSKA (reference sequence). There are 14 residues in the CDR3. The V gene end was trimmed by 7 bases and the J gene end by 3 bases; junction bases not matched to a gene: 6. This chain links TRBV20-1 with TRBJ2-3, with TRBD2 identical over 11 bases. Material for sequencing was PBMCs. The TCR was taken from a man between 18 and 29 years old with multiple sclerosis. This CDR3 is CSGIAGGKTDTQYF. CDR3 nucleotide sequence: TGCAGTGGGATAGCGGGGGGGAAGACAGATACGCAGTATTTT.